This T cell receptor (beta chain) was sequenced during a study of cytomegalovirus exposure and HLA in healthy donors. Study-wide results and limits: For most TCR sequences rarity was the rule, although some public TCRs occurred in many donors.

On this clone: Its target is not known.

CDR3 length equals 15 residues. V gave up 0 bases and J gave up 4 bases; unmatched junction bases: 5. Germline V gene lookup returns CDR1 SGHNT and CDR2 YYREEE (reference sequence). The method was immunoSEQ multiplex PCR; TCRdb's version includes in-frame clones alone and lacks a portion of them. The sample has about 310,000 clones; approximately 86% are singletons. Sequencing was carried out using PBMCs. The TCR comes from a young man in good health and CMV-seronegative. The chain is built from TRBV5-4 and TRBJ1-2; 8 bases map to TRBD1. In nucleotides, the CDR3 is TGTGCCAGCAGCTTGGGAGGACAGGGATCCTATGGCTACACCTTC. This encodes CASSLGGQGSYGYTF.